This T cell receptor beta chain is from a study of preoperative IRX-2 immunotherapy in early breast cancer (dated by TCRdb to the late 2010s). Per the publication, the treatment or condition label means: preoperative locoregional IRX-2 cytokine immunotherapy. The samples were obtained from a phase Ib study that tested preoperative, locoregional IRX-2 cytokine immunotherapy designed to prime immune responses. The donors were early-stage breast cancer patients who were given IRX-2 prior to surgery. The germline V gene sets CDR1 to SGHRS and CDR2 to YFSETQ. The germline ends are 14 bases apart after V is trimmed by 0 bases and J by 5 bases. The CDR3 holds 15 amino acids from the cysteine to the phenylalanine. The retained sequence is limited to the CDR3, 45 bases, with the frame set at the first base. Receptors were amplified or captured by the immunoSEQ multiplex PCR assay. TCRdb re-hosts the immuneACCESS table, in-frame sequences only. Its copies lack some clones; in the studies checked, an unresolved V gene accounts for under half of them, and the cause for the rest is not known. For this sample there are 25,000 or so clones; 80% to 90% appear just once. The ten most abundant clones make up approximately 9% of the sample.

Note on this clone: What this receptor recognizes is not known. It has no much larger one-base neighbor in the sample; base qualities were not kept.

The chain was built from TRBV5-1 and TRBJ1-2; confidence is insufficient to name the D gene. This receptor was taken from a human donor with breast cancer. The sample in question was tumor tissue, obtained after IRX-2 immunotherapy. The CDR3 reads as follows: CASSLAYGNLYGYTF. The nucleotide sequence reads TGCGCCAGCAGCTTGGCTTACGGCAACCTTTATGGCTACACCTTC. With the portions outside the CDR3 filled from the reference TRBV5-1 and TRBJ1-2 genes, the complete variable region becomes KAGVTQTPRYLIKTRGQQVTLSCSPISGHRSVSWYQQTPGQGLQFLFEYFSETQRNKGNFPGRFSGRQFSNSRSEMNVSTLELGDSALYLCASSLAYGNLYGYTFGSGTRLTVV.